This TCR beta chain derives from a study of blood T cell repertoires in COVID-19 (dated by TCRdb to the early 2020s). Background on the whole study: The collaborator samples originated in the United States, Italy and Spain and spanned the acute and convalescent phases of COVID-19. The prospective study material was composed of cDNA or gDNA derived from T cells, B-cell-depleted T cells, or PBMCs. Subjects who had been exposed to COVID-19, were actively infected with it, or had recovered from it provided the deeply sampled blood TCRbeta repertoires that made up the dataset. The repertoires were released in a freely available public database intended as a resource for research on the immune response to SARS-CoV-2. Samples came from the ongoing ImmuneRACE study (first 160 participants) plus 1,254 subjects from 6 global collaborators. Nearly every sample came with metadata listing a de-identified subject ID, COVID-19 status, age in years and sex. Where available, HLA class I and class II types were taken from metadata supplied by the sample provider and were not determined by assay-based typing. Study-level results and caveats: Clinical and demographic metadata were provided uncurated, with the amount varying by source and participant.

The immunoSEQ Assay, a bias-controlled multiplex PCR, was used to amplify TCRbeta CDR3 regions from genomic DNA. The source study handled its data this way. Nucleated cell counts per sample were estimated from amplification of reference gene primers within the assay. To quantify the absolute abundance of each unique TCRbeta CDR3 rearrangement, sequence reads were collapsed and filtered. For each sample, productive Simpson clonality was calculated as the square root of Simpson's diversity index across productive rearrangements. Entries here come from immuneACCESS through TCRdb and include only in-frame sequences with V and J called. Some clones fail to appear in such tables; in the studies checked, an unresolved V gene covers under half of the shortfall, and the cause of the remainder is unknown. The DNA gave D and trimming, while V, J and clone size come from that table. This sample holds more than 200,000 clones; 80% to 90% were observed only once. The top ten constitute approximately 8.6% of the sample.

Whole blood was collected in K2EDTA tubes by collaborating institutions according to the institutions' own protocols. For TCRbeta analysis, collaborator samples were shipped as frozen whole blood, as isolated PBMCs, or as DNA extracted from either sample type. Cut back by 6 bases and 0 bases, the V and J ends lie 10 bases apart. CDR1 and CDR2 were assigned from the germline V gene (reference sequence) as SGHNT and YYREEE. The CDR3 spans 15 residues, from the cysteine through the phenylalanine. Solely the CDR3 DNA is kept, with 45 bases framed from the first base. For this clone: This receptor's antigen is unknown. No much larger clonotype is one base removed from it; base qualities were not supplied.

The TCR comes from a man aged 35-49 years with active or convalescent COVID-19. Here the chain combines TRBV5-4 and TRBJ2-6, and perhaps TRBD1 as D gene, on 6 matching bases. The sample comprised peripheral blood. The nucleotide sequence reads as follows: TGTGCCAGCACTCTAGGGGGCTCTGGGGCCAACGTCCTGACTTTC. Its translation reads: CASTLGGSGANVLTF.